A single sample is the source of the 4 T cell receptor beta chains below, sequenced in a study of CD8+CD57+ T cells in acquired aplastic anemia. The patients chosen for sequencing had shown expansion of CD8+CD57+ cells (detected by flow cytometry). Genomic DNA constituted the template upon which TCR beta VDJ and CDR3 profiling was performed. Via MiXCR, TCRdb re-called the reads, giving one row per CDR3 protein. The profile shows 200,000 or so distinct CDR3 sequences, about half of them singletons. The sample comprised sorted CD4+, CD8+, or CD8+CD57+ T cells (not recorded which) from PBMCs. The receptor source for this set is a human donor with aplastic anemia.

The chain joins TRBV15 to TRBJ1-2; D gene uncertain. The germline V and J ends were trimmed by 0 bases and 8 bases, with 10 bases remaining between them. There are 13 residues in the CDR3. Germline V gene lookup returns CDR1 LNHNV and CDR2 YYDKDF (reference sequence). The CDR3 spells CATSRDYSEGYTF. CDR3 DNA: TGTGCCACCAGCAGAGATTATTCGGAGGGCTACACCTTC.

The rearrangement uses TRBV7-9 and TRBJ1-1; D ambiguous. This CDR3 region has 14 residues. Germline CDR1 reads SEHNR; CDR2 reads FQNEAQ (reference sequence). Trimming took off 3 bases at V and 3 bases at J, with 11 bases between the two ends. The CDR3 loop is CASSLGRQDTEAFF. The DNA for the CDR3 is TGTGCCAGCAGCTTGGGGAGGCAGGACACTGAAGCTTTCTTT.

V is TRBV2 and J is TRBJ2-7, with D possibly being TRBD1 (6 bases). Trimming took off 6 bases at V and 3 bases at J, with 18 bases between the two ends. Germline V lookup: CDR1 SNHLY, CDR2 FYNNEI. The CDR3 runs 15 residues. CDR3 coding DNA: TGTGCCAGCAGCTCCCGACAGGTTTTCGGCTACGAGCAGTACTTC. The encoded protein is CASSSRQVFGYEQYF.

This clonotype appeared many times. This chain joins TRBV29-1 and TRBJ1-2; D ambiguous. Looked up from germline, CDR1 is SQVTM and CDR2 is ANQGSEA. The V gene lost 7 bases and the J gene lost 8 bases, with 20 bases spanning the gap. CDR3 length: 13 residues. The DNA of the CDR3 is TGCAGCGCCGGCACACCGAATAGGGCGGGCTACACCTTC. Its translation: CSAGTPNRAGYTF. The full variable domain, with the rest looked up from reference TRBV29-1 and TRBJ1-2, is SAVISQKPSRDICQRGTSLTIQCQVDSQVTMMFWYRQQPGQSLTLIATANQGSEATYESGFVIDKFPISRPNLTFSTLTVSNMSPEDSSIYLCSAGTPNRAGYTFGSGTRLTVV.